Shown below are 6 T cell receptor beta chains from a single sample sequenced in a study of blood T cell repertoires in COVID-19. The assay was immunoSEQ multiplex PCR, and TCRdb's table has in-frame clones only and misses some. The table has about 270,000 clones, 90% seen once; the top ten hold 4.1%. Source material: PBMCs or T cells enriched from blood (not recorded which). The receptors stem from a woman aged 30 to 39 with acute COVID-19.

This clone was recorded once. A read error may account for a junction end that differs from germline. The chain carries TRBV5-1 and TRBJ2-1; 11 bases fit TRBD1. The germline V gene has CDR1 SGHRS and CDR2 YFSETQ. The CDR3 is 14 amino acids. The CDR3 bases are TGCGCCAGCAGTTTGGGACAGGGGGGCAATGAGCAGTTCTTC. Residues: CASSLGQGGNEQFF.

The rearrangement joins TRBV9 to TRBJ2-1; D remains unclear. The V gene lost 4 bases and the J gene lost 9 bases, with 17 bases spanning the gap. This CDR3 comprises 14 residues. The germline gives CDR1 SGDLS, CDR2 YYNGEE. The CDR3 sequence is CASSPTSSLVEQFF. The CDR3 DNA follows: TGTGCCAGCAGCCCGACATCCTCTCTGGTTGAGCAGTTCTTC.

The rearrangement uses TRBV14 and TRBJ2-7; 12 nucleotides align to TRBD1. Unmatched junction bases numbered 4, after V lost 1 base and J lost 0 bases. CDR3 length: 17 residues. The germline V gene has CDR1 SGHDN and CDR2 FVKESK. The CDR3: CASSQGGQGAFSYEQYF. In DNA form, the CDR3 reads TGTGCCAGCAGCCAAGGGGGACAGGGGGCTTTCTCCTACGAGCAGTACTTC.

The gene calls are TRBV28 and TRBJ2-6, with D possibly being TRBD2 (5 bases). V lost 2 bases and J 2 bases, leaving 7 bases between the germline ends. The CDR3 loop spans 15 amino acids. Germline-derived CDR1 and CDR2 are MDHEN and SYDVKM. This CDR3 reads CASSLEGAGANVLTF. The DNA for the CDR3 is TGTGCCAGCAGTTTAGAGGGAGCTGGGGCCAACGTCCTGACTTTC.

The chain employs TRBV28 and TRBJ2-7; D not resolved. The CDR3 covers 12 residues. From germline, CDR1 is MDHEN and CDR2 SYDVKM. V was clipped by 6 bases and J by 0 bases, with 6 bases between them. The CDR3 is CASSPLSYEQYF. The CDR3 nucleotides are TGTGCCAGCAGCCCTCTCTCCTACGAGCAGTACTTC.

The J gene is TRBJ1-6, the V gene TRBV28; D is unclear. The germline V gene encodes CDR1 MDHEN and CDR2 SYDVKM. This CDR3 is 14 amino acids long. The V end lost 5 bases, the J end lost 5 bases, and 10 bases lay between the germline ends. For the CDR3, the DNA is TGTGCCAGCAGTAAGGGAGTTAATAATTCACCCCTCCACTTT. Translated, it gives CASSKGVNNSPLHF.